These 18 T cell receptor beta chains were sequenced from one sample in a study of T-cell reconstitution after alpha-beta-depleted transplantation in children. Researchers prepared the TCRbeta library using unique molecular identifiers, the study reports. TCRdb re-called the PCR reads with MiXCR, one entry per CDR3 protein. The table has 700,000 to 950,000 distinct CDR3 sequences, roughly 15% seen once. The source material was PBMCs, mostly from graft donor cells, sampled 360 days after TCRalphabeta/CD19-depleted stem cell transplant. All receptors come from a male patient aged 10 to 17 who had a stem cell transplant for acute lymphoblastic leukemia, so the T cells may come from the graft donor.

The chain has TRBV10-2 and TRBJ2-5; 11 bases match TRBD2. There are 16 residues in the CDR3. Unmatched junction bases numbered 10, after V lost 6 bases and J lost 4 bases. Germline lookup yields CDR1 WSHSY and CDR2 SAAADI. In nucleotides, the CDR3 is TGCGCCAGCAGCCAACCGATAGCGGGAGGGGGAGAGACCCAGTACTTC. Its protein product is CASSQPIAGGGETQYF.

V is TRBV29-1 and J is TRBJ2-1; TRBD2 matches at 7 bases. Germline CDR1 and CDR2: SQVTM and ANQGSEA. Trimming cost V 3 bases and J 5 bases; bases outside gene matches: 7. The CDR3 extends over 14 amino acids. The chain's CDR3 is CSVDRLAVDNEQFF. The CDR3 DNA reads as TGCAGCGTTGATAGGCTAGCGGTTGACAATGAGCAGTTCTTC.

This clonotype was observed a few times. The V call is TRBV5-1, the J call TRBJ2-5; possible D gene TRBD1, 6 bases. Deletions cut 3 bases from V and 1 base from J, with 22 bases between. Germline CDR1 SGHRS, CDR2 YFSETQ. The CDR3 sequence is 18 residues long. The CDR3 region is CASSWLAQGPPTQETQYF. In DNA form, the CDR3 reads TGCGCCAGCAGCTGGTTGGCACAGGGTCCCCCCACCCAAGAGACCCAGTACTTC.

This clonotype was observed a few times. The chain couples TRBV5-5 to TRBJ1-1, with no clear D. Germline lookup yields CDR1 SGHKS and CDR2 YYEKEE (reference sequence). The CDR3 is 15 amino acids. Trimming left V 0 bases short and J 5 bases short, with 14 bases between. CDR3 region: CASSLGRRPWTEAFF. CDR3 DNA: TGTGCCAGCAGCTTGGGACGGCGCCCATGGACTGAAGCTTTCTTT. Full variable domain (missing parts from reference TRBV5-5 and TRBJ1-1): DAGVTQSPTHLIKTRGQQVTLRCSPISGHKSVSWYQQVLGQGPQFIFQYYEKEERGRGNFPDRFSARQFPNYSSELNVNALLLGDSALYLCASSLGRRPWTEAFFGQGTRLTVV.

The rearrangement links TRBV27 to TRBJ2-7; D gene uncertain. CDR1 is MNHEY, CDR2 SMNVEV, per germline (reference sequence). The CDR3 length is 16 residues. Trimming shortened V by 3 bases and J by 1 base, and 16 bases separated the two germline ends. The CDR3 here is CASSFFHPTSSYEQYF. The CDR3, as DNA: TGTGCCAGCAGTTTCTTTCACCCGACGTCGTCCTACGAGCAGTACTTC.

This chain uses TRBV20-1 with TRBJ2-1; the D gene is possibly TRBD2 (6 bases). The germline V and J ends were trimmed by 6 bases and 5 bases, with 20 bases remaining between them. Germline V gene data show CDR1 as DFQATT and CDR2 as SNEGSKA (reference sequence). The CDR3 contains 15 residues. CDR3 coding DNA: TGCAGTGCAACTCCTAGCGCGAGTCATAACAATGAGCAGTTCTTC. It specifies CSATPSASHNNEQFF.

The rearrangement links TRBV14 to TRBJ2-1; 9 nucleotides agree with TRBD2. The J segment lost 8 bases and the V segment lost 4 bases, leaving 12 bases of the junction unmatched. There are 16 residues in the CDR3. Per germline, CDR1 SGHDN and CDR2 FVKESK. The CDR3 loop reads CASSRTVAGVGDEQFF. The CDR3 DNA reads as TGTGCCAGCAGCCGGACCGTAGCGGGAGTGGGGGATGAGCAGTTCTTC.

The chain is built from TRBV14 and TRBJ2-7; D is uncertain. This CDR3 is built from 13 residues. The germline gives CDR1 SGHDN, CDR2 FVKESK. Deletions cut 4 bases from V and 6 bases from J, with 13 bases between. CDR3 region: CASSPVPDLEQYF. The CDR3 bases are TGTGCCAGCAGCCCCGTCCCAGATCTCGAGCAGTACTTC.

Only one count was recorded for this clonotype. V gene TRBV9 combines with J gene TRBJ2-1; D may be TRBD1 or TRBD2 (5 bases each). Trimming removed 3 bases from V and 5 bases from J, with 12 bases in between. The length of the CDR3 is 14 residues. Germline CDR1 reads SGDLS; CDR2 reads YYNGEE. CDR3 protein: CASSAGRGNNEQFF. CDR3 nucleotides: TGTGCCAGCAGCGCGGGACGGGGAAACAATGAGCAGTTCTTC.

This clonotype was picked up many times. V is TRBV10-3 and J is TRBJ2-1; 7 bases agree with TRBD2. Germline V gives CDR1 ENHRY, CDR2 SYGVKD. This CDR3 has 14 residues. V lost 6 bases and J lost 4; bases outside the gene matches: 6. CDR3 bases: TGTGCCATCAGCCTAGCGGCGCATTACAATGAGCAGTTCTTC. It yields the protein CAISLAAHYNEQFF.

This clonotype was observed a few times. The chain is built from TRBV4-1 and TRBJ2-5; D gene ambiguous. The CDR3 contains 11 residues. Germline CDR1 reads MGHRA; CDR2 reads YSYEKL. V lost 0 bases and J lost 7, with 3 bases in between. CDR3 in amino acids: CASSQEGTQYF. CDR3 coding DNA: TGCGCCAGCAGCCAAGAGGGGACCCAGTACTTC.

This chain joins TRBV5-1 and TRBJ2-7; D is perhaps TRBD1 (6 bases). This CDR3 has 13 amino acids. Per the germline V gene, CDR1 is SGHRS and CDR2 is YFSETQ. The germline V and J ends were trimmed by 3 bases and 3 bases, with 10 bases remaining between them. CDR3 residues: CASSYYRDYEQYF. CDR3 nucleotide sequence: TGCGCCAGCAGCTACTACAGGGACTACGAGCAGTACTTC.

The CDR3 DNA is TGCGCCAGCAGCCAGGCCAGCTACAGGGGGCGATACACCGGGGAGCTGTTTTTT. Translation gives CASSQASYRGRYTGELFF. The rearrangement uses TRBV4-1 and TRBJ2-2; TRBD1 aligns across 9 bases. This CDR3 has 18 amino acids. CDR1 is MGHRA, CDR2 YSYEKL, per germline. V dropped 3 bases and J dropped 3; count of bases not matched to a gene: 11.

J is TRBJ1-6 and V is TRBV5-1; no definite D call. This CDR3 region has 15 residues. Trimming cost V 0 bases and J 7 bases, with 11 bases left between them. The germline gives CDR1 SGHRS, CDR2 YFSETQ. The CDR3 reads CASSLDRARNSPLHF. The CDR3 region has the DNA TGCGCCAGCAGCTTGGACCGGGCCCGGAATTCACCCCTCCACTTT.

V usage is TRBV28 and J usage is TRBJ2-1, with TRBD2 matching over 8 bases. From germline, CDR1 is MDHEN and CDR2 SYDVKM. The V gene end was trimmed by 5 bases and the J gene end by 6 bases; junction bases not matched to a gene: 15. The CDR3 is made up of 17 amino acids. The CDR3 coding sequence is TGTGCCAGCAGTCCCTCCCCAAGACTAGCGAGAACCAATGAGCAGTTCTTC. Translated, it gives CASSPSPRLARTNEQFF. Together with reference TRBV28 and TRBJ2-1, the CDR3 gives the full variable domain: DVKVTQSSRYLVKRTGEKVFLECVQDMDHENMFWYRQDPGLGLRLIYFSYDVKMKEKGDIPEGYSVSREKKERFSLILESASTNQTSMYLCASSPSPRLARTNEQFFGPGTRLTVL.

This clonotype showed up just a few times. The chain employs TRBV4-2 and TRBJ2-7; TRBD2 matches 9 bases. With 1 base clipped from V and 0 bases from J, the junction kept 7 bases outside the gene matches. The CDR3 is 17 residues long. Germline-derived CDR1 and CDR2 are LGHNA and YNFKEQ. For the CDR3, the DNA is TGTGCCAGCAGCCAAGCGGAGAGCGGGAGGAGCTCCTACGAGCAGTACTTC. Protein product: CASSQAESGRSSYEQYF.

This clonotype was observed a few times. This chain links TRBV3-1 with TRBJ2-7, with 9 bases identical to TRBD2. V trimming: 4 bases; J trimming: 4 bases; junction bases outside the gene matches: 11. The germline gives CDR1 LGHDT, CDR2 YNNKEL (reference sequence). This CDR3 comprises 16 residues. The CDR3 region has the DNA TGTGCCAGCAGCCCCTTCGTAACTAGCGGGCCTTACGAGCAGTACTTC. Translating it yields CASSPFVTSGPYEQYF.

This clonotype was observed a handful of times. The V gene is TRBV5-5, the J gene TRBJ1-1; TRBD1 might be the D (5 bases). Germline lookup yields CDR1 SGHKS and CDR2 YYEKEE (reference sequence). The CDR3 is made up of 15 amino acids. The ends were cut back, 4 bases at V and 2 bases at J, with 15 bases in the middle. The CDR3 here is CASSRLGTINTEAFF. For the CDR3, the DNA is TGTGCCAGCAGCCGTCTCGGGACGATCAACACTGAAGCTTTCTTT.